This T cell receptor beta chain is from a study of graft-versus-host responses after intestinal transplantation. On the study more broadly: Recipients received multivisceral, liver-intestinal, or isolated intestinal transplants. Each patient got anti-thymocyte globulin induction, then tacrolimus and steroids for roughly 3 years. General study results and limits: The study found high graft-versus-host to host-versus-graft clonal ratios in allografts of patients with graft-donor T cell macrochimerism. Researchers found GvH clones in recipient marrow, and some showed up first in ileum or blood.

Sequencing was performed with immunoSEQ multiplex PCR; in TCRdb, only in-frame clones are kept and a portion is missing. The top ten hold about 0.75% of the sample, which has nearly 110,000 clones, about 91% seen once. With respect to this clone: Its antigen remains unknown.

The junction had 6 bases not matched to a gene; V was cut back by 6 bases and J by 4 bases. This CDR3 contains 14 residues. Germline values: CDR1 MNHEY, CDR2 SVGAGI. V gene TRBV6-5 combines with J gene TRBJ1-2; the match to TRBD1 covers 9 bases. The material sequenced was unstimulated CD4+ T cells sorted from spleen or lymph node cells, taken before transplant. The receptor was derived from a human donor who was the organ donor for an intestinal transplant. CDR3 in DNA: TGTGCCAGCAGGCAAGCGACAGGGGGCTATGGCTACACCTTC. Translation: CASRQATGGYGYTF.